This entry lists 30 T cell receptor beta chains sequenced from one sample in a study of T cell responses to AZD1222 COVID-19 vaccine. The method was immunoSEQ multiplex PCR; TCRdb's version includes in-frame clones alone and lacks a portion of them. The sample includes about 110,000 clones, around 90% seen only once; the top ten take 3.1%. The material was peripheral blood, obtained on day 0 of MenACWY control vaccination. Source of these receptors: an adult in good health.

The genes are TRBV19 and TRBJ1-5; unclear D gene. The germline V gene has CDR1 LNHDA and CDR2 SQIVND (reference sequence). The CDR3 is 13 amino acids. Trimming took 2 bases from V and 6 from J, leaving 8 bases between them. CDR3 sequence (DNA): TGTGCCAGTAGTATAATTCAGAGTCAGCCCCAGCATTTT. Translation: CASSIIQSQPQHF.

For the CDR3, the DNA is TGCGCCAGCAGCTTGGGTTGGGGGGCGGATCAGCCCCAGCATTTT. Translated: CASSLGWGADQPQHF. V gene TRBV5-1 combines with J gene TRBJ1-5; TRBD1 might be the D (6 bases). Trimming left V 0 bases short and J 5 bases short, with 12 bases between. The CDR3 runs 15 residues. Germline V gene sequence: CDR1 SGHRS, CDR2 YFSETQ.

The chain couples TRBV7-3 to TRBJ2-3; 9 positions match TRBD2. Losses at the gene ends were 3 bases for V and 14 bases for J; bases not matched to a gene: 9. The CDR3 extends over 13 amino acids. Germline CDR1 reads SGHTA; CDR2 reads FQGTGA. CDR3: CASSFLAGAPTYF. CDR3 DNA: TGTGCCAGCAGCTTCTTAGCGGGGGCCCCCACGTATTTT.

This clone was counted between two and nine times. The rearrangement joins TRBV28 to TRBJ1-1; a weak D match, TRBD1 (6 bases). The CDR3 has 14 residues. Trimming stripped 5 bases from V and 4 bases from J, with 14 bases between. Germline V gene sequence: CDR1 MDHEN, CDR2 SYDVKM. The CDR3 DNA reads TGTGCCAGCAGTCCTGGACAGCCCCGCACTGAAGCTTTCTTT. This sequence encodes CASSPGQPRTEAFF.

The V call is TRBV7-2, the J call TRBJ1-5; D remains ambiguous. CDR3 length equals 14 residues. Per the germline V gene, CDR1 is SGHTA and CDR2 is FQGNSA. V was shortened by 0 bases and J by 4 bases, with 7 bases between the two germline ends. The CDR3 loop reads CASSLAGANQPQHF. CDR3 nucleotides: TGTGCCAGCAGCTTAGCAGGTGCAAATCAGCCCCAGCATTTT.

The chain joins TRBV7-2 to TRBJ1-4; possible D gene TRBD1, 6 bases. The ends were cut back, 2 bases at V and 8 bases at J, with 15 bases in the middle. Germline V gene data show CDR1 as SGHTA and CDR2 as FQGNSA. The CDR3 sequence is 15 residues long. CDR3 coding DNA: TGTGCCAGCAGCTTATCGGGCAGGGGACAAGAAAAACTGTTTTTT. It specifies CASSLSGRGQEKLFF.

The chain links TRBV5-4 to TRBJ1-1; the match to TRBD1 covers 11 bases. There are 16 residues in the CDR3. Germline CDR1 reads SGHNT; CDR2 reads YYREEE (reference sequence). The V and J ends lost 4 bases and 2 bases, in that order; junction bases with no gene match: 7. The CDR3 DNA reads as TGTGCCAGCAGCGCCAGGACAGGGGGCGGTAACACTGAAGCTTTCTTT. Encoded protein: CASSARTGGGNTEAFF.

CDR3 loop: CASSLAYLSPLHF. CDR3 in DNA: TGTGCCAGCAGCTTAGCTTATCTTTCACCCCTCCACTTT. This rearrangement joins TRBV7-2 to TRBJ1-6, with D unresolved. Germline values: CDR1 SGHTA, CDR2 FQGNSA. V lost 0 bases and J lost 9, with 6 bases in between. CDR3 length equals 13 residues.

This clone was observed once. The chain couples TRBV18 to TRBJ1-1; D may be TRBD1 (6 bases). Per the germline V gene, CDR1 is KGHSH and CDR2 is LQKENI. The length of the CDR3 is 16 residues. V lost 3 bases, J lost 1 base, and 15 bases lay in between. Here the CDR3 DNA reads TGTGCCAGCTCACCGTCCGGGGGCGCCAGGAACACTGAAGCTTTCTTT. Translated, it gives CASSPSGGARNTEAFF.

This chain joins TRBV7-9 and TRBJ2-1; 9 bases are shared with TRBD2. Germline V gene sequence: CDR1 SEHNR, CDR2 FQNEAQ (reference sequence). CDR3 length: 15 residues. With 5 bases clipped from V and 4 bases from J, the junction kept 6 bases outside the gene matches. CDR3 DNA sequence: TGTGCCAGCAGCGTTGCTAGCGGGGAATACAATGAGCAGTTCTTC. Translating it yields CASSVASGEYNEQFF.

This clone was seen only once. CDR3 residues: CASGQRTAYEQYF. The DNA for the CDR3 is TGTGCCAGCGGTCAGCGGACCGCCTACGAGCAGTACTTC. The genes are TRBV3-1 (or the pseudogene TRBV3-2) and TRBJ2-7; TRBD2 might be the D (5 bases). Looked up from germline, CDR1 is LGHDT and CDR2 is YNNKEL (reference sequence). V gave up 8 bases and J gave up 2 bases, with 13 bases separating them. The CDR3 is 13 amino acids.

This CDR3 reads CASSPAAGGQETQYF. The CDR3, as DNA: TGCGCCAGCAGCCCCGCGGCGGGGGGTCAAGAGACCCAGTACTTC. The chain carries TRBV5-1 and TRBJ2-5; 8 bases align to TRBD2. This CDR3 contains 15 residues. Germline trimming cut 4 bases from V and 2 bases from J; bases unmatched to any gene: 7. CDR1 is SGHRS, CDR2 YFSETQ, per germline.

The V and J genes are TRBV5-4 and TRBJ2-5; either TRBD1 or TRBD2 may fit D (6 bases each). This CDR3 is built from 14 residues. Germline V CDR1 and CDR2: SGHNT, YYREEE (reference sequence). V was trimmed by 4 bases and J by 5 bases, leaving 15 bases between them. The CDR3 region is CASSPGAESETQYF. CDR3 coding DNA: TGTGCCAGCAGCCCGGGGGCAGAATCGGAGACCCAGTACTTC.

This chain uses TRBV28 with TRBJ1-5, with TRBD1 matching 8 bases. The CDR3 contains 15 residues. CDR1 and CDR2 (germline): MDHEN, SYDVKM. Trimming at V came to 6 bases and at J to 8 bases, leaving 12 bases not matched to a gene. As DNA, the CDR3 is TGTGCCAGCAGGCCACGTACACAGGGGGGAGAGCCCCAGCATTTT. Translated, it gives CASRPRTQGGEPQHF.

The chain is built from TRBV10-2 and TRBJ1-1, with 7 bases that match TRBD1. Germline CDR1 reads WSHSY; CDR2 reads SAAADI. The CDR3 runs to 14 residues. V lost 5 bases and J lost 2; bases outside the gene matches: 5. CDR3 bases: TGCGCCAGCAGTAGAGGGACAGACAACACTGAAGCTTTCTTT. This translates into CASSRGTDNTEAFF.

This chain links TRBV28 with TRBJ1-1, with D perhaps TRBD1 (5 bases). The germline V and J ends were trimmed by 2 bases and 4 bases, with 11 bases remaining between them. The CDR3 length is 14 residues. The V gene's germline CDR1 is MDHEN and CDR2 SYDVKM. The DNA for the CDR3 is TGTGCCAGCAGTTTAACCGCGGGACCCACTGAAGCTTTCTTT. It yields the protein CASSLTAGPTEAFF.

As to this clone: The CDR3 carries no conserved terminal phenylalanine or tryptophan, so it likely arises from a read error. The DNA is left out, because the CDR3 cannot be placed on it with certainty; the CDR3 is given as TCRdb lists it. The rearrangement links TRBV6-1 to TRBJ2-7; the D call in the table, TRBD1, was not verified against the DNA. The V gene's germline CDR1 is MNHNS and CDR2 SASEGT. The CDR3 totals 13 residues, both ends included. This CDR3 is CASSEAKGQGAYI.

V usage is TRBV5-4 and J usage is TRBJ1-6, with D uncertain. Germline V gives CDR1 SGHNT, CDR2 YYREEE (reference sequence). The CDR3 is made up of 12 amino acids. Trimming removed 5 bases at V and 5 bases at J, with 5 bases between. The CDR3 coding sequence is TGTGCCAGCAGGCAAGATAATTCACCCCTCCACTTT. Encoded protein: CASRQDNSPLHF.

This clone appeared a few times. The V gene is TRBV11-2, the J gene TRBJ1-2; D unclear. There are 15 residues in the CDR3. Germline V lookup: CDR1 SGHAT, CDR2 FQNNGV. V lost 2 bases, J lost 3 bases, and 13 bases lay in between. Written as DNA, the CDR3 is TGTGCCAGCAGCTTATTGGGCGGCGGACACTATGGCTACACCTTC. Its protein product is CASSLLGGGHYGYTF.

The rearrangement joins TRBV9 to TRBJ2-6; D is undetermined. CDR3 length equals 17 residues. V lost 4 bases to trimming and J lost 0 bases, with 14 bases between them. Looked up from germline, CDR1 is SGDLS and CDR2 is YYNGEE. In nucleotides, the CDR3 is TGTGCCAGCAGCCCGGCAAGTGTGTACTCTGGGGCCAACGTCCTGACTTTC. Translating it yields CASSPASVYSGANVLTF. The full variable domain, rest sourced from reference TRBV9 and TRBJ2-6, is DSGVTQTPKHLITATGQRVTLRCSPRSGDLSVYWYQQSLDQGLQFLIQYYNGEERAKGNILERFSAQQFPDLHSELNLSSLELGDSALYFCASSPASVYSGANVLTFGAGSRLTVL.

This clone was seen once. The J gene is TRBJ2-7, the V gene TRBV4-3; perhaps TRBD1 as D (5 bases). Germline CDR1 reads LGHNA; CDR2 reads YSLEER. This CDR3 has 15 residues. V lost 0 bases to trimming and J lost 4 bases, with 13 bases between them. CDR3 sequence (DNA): TGCGCCAGCAGCCAAGATCTCAGGGTCAATTACGAGCAGTACTTC. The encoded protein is CASSQDLRVNYEQYF.

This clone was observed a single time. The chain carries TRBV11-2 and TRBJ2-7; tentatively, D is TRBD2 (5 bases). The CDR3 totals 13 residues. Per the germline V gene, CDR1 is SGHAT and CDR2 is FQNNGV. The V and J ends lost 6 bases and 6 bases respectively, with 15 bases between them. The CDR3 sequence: CASRISERSEQYF. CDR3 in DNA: TGTGCCAGCAGGATTAGCGAGAGGAGCGAGCAGTACTTC.

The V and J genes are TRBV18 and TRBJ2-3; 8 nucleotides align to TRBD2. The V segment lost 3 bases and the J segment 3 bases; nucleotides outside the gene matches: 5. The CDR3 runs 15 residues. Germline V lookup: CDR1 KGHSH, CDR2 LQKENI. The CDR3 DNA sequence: TGTGCCAGCTCACCCCTGTCGGGGGGGACAGATACGCAGTATTTT. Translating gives CASSPLSGGTDTQYF.

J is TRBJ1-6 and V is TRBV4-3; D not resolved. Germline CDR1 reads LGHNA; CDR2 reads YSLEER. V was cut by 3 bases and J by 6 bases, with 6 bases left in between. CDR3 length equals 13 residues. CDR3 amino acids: CASSQDANSPLHF. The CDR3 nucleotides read TGCGCCAGCAGCCAGGATGCTAATTCACCCCTCCACTTT.

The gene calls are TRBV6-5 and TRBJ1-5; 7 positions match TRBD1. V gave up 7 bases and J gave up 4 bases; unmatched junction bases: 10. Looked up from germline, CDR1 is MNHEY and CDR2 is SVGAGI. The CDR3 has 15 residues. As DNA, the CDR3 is TGTGCCAGCAACCCCCACGACAGGGAGAATCAGCCCCAGCATTTT. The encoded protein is CASNPHDRENQPQHF.

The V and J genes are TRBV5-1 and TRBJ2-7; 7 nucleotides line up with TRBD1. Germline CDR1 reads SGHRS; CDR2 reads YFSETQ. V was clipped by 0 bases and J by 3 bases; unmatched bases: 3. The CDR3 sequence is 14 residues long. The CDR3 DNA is TGCGCCAGCAGCTTGGATCCAGGGGGCTACGAGCAGTACTTC. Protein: CASSLDPGGYEQYF.

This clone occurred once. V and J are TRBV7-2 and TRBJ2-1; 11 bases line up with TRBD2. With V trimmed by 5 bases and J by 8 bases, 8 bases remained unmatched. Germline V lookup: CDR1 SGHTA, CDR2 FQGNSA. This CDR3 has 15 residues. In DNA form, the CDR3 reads TGTGCCAGCAGCCCCTTTAGCGGGGGGGTCGATGAGCAGTTCTTC. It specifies CASSPFSGGVDEQFF.

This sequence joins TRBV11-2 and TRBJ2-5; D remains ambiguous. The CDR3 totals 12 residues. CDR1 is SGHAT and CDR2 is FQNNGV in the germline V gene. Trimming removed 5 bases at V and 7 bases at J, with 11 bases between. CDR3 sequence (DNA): TGTGCCAGCAGCCCGGCCTATGGGACCCAGTACTTC. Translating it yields CASSPAYGTQYF.

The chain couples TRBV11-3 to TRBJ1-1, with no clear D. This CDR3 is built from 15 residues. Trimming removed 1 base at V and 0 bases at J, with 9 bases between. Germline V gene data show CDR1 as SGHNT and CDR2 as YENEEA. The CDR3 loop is CASSLGPGLNTEAFF. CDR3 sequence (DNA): TGTGCCAGCAGCTTAGGGCCAGGTTTGAACACTGAAGCTTTCTTT.

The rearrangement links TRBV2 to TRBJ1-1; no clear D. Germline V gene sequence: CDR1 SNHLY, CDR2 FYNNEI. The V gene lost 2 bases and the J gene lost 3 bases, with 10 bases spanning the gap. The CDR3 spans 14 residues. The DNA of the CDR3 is TGTGCCAGCAGTGAAAGCCCGAGGTACACTGAAGCTTTCTTT. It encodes CASSESPRYTEAFF.